A single sample gave rise to the 15 T cell receptor beta chains below, sequenced in a study of cytomegalovirus exposure and HLA in healthy donors. Both 60 Vbeta primers and 13 Jbeta primers went into the PCR. Sequencing was performed with immunoSEQ multiplex PCR; in TCRdb, only in-frame clones are kept and a portion is missing. The repertoire holds roughly 160,000 clones, over 60% seen once, with around 15% in the top ten. Sample: PBMCs. The receptor set was obtained from a man aged 50 or older in good health and CMV-seropositive.

This chain uses TRBV4-1 with TRBJ2-7; TRBD1 is a possible D gene (5 bases). V was pared by 4 bases and J by 1 base, with 17 bases between. This CDR3 region has 16 residues. Germline values: CDR1 MGHRA, CDR2 YSYEKL. The CDR3 DNA reads TGCGCCAGCAGCCCATCGGCCAGGGAACGTTCCTACGAGCAGTACTTC. This gives the protein CASSPSARERSYEQYF.

The rearrangement uses TRBV19 and TRBJ2-5, with D perhaps TRBD2 (5 bases). The length of the CDR3 is 15 residues. Trimming shortened V by 2 bases and J by 3 bases, and 13 bases separated the two germline ends. Germline CDR1 LNHDA, CDR2 SQIVND (reference sequence). CDR3 region: CASSIPGGTKETQYF. The CDR3 DNA sequence: TGTGCCAGTAGTATACCAGGAGGCACCAAAGAGACCCAGTACTTC.

V is TRBV5-4 and J is TRBJ2-1; D remains ambiguous. The CDR3 loop spans 14 amino acids. Germline V lookup: CDR1 SGHNT, CDR2 YYREEE (reference sequence). Trimming took off 4 bases at V and 7 bases at J, with 15 bases between the two ends. As DNA, the CDR3 is TGTGCCAGCAGCATCACCTATAGCCGGAATGAGCAGTTCTTC. Encoded protein: CASSITYSRNEQFF.

This clone was observed a few times. This chain uses TRBV6-5 with TRBJ2-1; 14 nucleotides line up with TRBD2. Trimming at V came to 7 bases and at J to 6 bases, leaving 5 bases not matched to a gene. The germline V gene encodes CDR1 MNHEY and CDR2 SVGAGI. The length of the CDR3 is 15 residues. The CDR3 DNA is TGTGCCAGCACCAGACTAGCGGGGGGGCTCAATGAGCAGTTCTTC. Its translation is CASTRLAGGLNEQFF.

This rearrangement joins TRBV4-1 to TRBJ2-7, with 11 positions matching TRBD1. V trimming: 4 bases; J trimming: 0 bases; junction bases outside the gene matches: 8. Germline CDR1 reads MGHRA; CDR2 reads YSYEKL. The CDR3 has 17 residues. CDR3 sequence: CASSRGGTGGDSYEQYF. CDR3 nucleotides: TGCGCCAGCAGCCGGGGGGGGACAGGGGGAGACTCCTACGAGCAGTACTTC.

This clone occurred a few times. The chain uses TRBV7-2 and TRBJ2-2; the match to TRBD2 covers 16 bases. The CDR3 spans 15 residues. Trimming removed 6 bases from V and 6 bases from J; junction bases left unmatched: 1. Germline V lookup: CDR1 SGHTA, CDR2 FQGNSA. The CDR3 DNA follows: TGTGCCAGCAGGGGACTAGCGGGGGGGCCCGGGGAGCTGTTTTTT. Translated: CASRGLAGGPGELFF.

This chain connects TRBV15 to TRBJ2-2; D may be TRBD1 (6 bases). The CDR3 extends over 15 amino acids. Trimming took 0 bases from V and 5 from J, leaving 10 bases between them. CDR1 is LNHNV and CDR2 is YYDKDF in the germline V gene (reference sequence). CDR3 sequence (DNA): TGTGCCACCAGCAGAGACAGGGGAAGAACCGGGGAGCTGTTTTTT. Translated: CATSRDRGRTGELFF.

This rearrangement joins TRBV5-6 to TRBJ2-1, with TRBD2 matching over 11 bases. The V gene end was trimmed by 4 bases and the J gene end by 6 bases; junction bases not matched to a gene: 9. Germline values: CDR1 SGHDT, CDR2 YYEEEE. There are 16 residues in the CDR3. CDR3 nucleotide sequence: TGTGCCAGCAGCCTATTCGTAGCGGGAGGGCTCAATGAGCAGTTCTTC. Encoded protein: CASSLFVAGGLNEQFF.

The chain joins TRBV7-9 to TRBJ1-2; TRBD1 is a possible D gene (5 bases). Germline CDR1 SEHNR, CDR2 FQNEAQ (reference sequence). Trimming pared 5 bases from V and 1 base from J, leaving 11 bases between. The CDR3 totals 14 residues. The CDR3 sequence is CASSPGLLNYGYTF. The CDR3 coding sequence is TGTGCCAGCAGCCCGGGACTGCTTAACTATGGCTACACCTTC.

This chain uses TRBV13 with TRBJ2-1; D not resolved. Germline V gene lookup returns CDR1 PRHDT and CDR2 FYEKMQ (reference sequence). The V gene lost 5 bases and the J gene lost 7 bases, with 9 bases spanning the gap. There are 12 residues in the CDR3. CDR3 sequence: CASSEYRNEQFF. In DNA, the CDR3 is TGTGCCAGCAGCGAATACAGAAATGAGCAGTTCTTC.

The rearrangement uses TRBV4-2 and TRBJ2-2; D uncertain. CDR1 and CDR2 (germline): LGHNA, YNFKEQ. Trimming took 4 bases from V and 6 from J, leaving 12 bases between them. This CDR3 comprises 14 residues. CDR3 loop: CASSPNEKPGELFF. The CDR3 DNA is TGTGCCAGCAGCCCTAACGAAAAGCCCGGGGAGCTGTTTTTT.

This clone came up a few times. The V and J genes are TRBV5-6 and TRBJ2-1, with D possibly TRBD1 on 5 matching bases. Germline loops: CDR1 SGHDT, CDR2 YYEEEE. There are 16 residues in the CDR3. Trimming took 4 bases from V and 0 from J, leaving 14 bases between them. The CDR3 is CASSEYGQSSYNEQFF. CDR3 coding DNA: TGTGCCAGCAGCGAATACGGACAAAGCTCCTACAATGAGCAGTTCTTC.

This clone was recorded once. The chain carries TRBV18 and TRBJ1-1; 9 positions agree with TRBD1. The trim removed 3 bases at V and 5 bases at J, leaving 4 bases unmatched. From germline, CDR1 is KGHSH and CDR2 LQKENI. CDR3 length equals 14 residues. The CDR3 nucleotides are TGTGCCAGCTCACCCGGGACAGGGTCAACTGAAGCTTTCTTT. Encoded protein: CASSPGTGSTEAFF.

On this clone: Distinct nucleotide sequences in the sample also encode this CDR3. The chain couples TRBV7-9 to TRBJ1-6; a weak D match, TRBD1 (6 bases). The CDR3 loop spans 16 amino acids. V was shortened by 0 bases and J by 6 bases, with 12 bases between the two germline ends. Germline loops: CDR1 SEHNR, CDR2 FQNEAQ (reference sequence). The CDR3 here is CASSLARGTSNSPLHF. CDR3 DNA sequence: TGTGCCAGCAGCTTAGCGCGGGGGACATCTAATTCACCCCTCCACTTT.

This clone appeared a few times. The chain has TRBV5-1 and TRBJ1-5; 12 bases align to TRBD1. J lost 5 bases, V lost 4 bases, and 7 bases had no gene match. The germline V gene encodes CDR1 SGHRS and CDR2 YFSETQ. This CDR3 has 16 amino acids. The CDR3 region is CASSPGGTGGDQPQHF. The CDR3 DNA reads as TGCGCCAGCAGCCCTGGTGGGACAGGGGGCGATCAGCCCCAGCATTTT.